These 3 T cell receptor beta chains came from one sample sequenced in a study of shared clonotypes between healthy human individuals. Some clones are missing from TCRdb's copy, which holds only in-frame ones; the method was immunoSEQ multiplex PCR. The sample holds about a million clones, approximately 70% seen once. Sequencing used memory CD4+ T cells sorted from blood. Subset described: CD45RA-negative fraction. The receptors were gathered from a man between 18 and 29 years old in good health.

The V and J genes are TRBV5-4 and TRBJ2-3; 7 positions match TRBD2. Germline values: CDR1 SGHNT, CDR2 YYREEE (reference sequence). The CDR3 length is 12 residues. Trimming removed 4 bases from V and 8 bases from J; junction bases left unmatched: 4. CDR3 sequence reads: CASSPPSGTQYF. The CDR3 nucleotides read TGTGCCAGCAGCCCTCCTAGCGGTACGCAGTATTTT.

The chain joins TRBV5-1 to TRBJ2-7; perhaps TRBD1 as D (6 bases). Germline CDR1 SGHRS, CDR2 YFSETQ. The ends were cut back, 3 bases at V and 1 base at J, with 8 bases in the middle. CDR3 size: 13 residues. This chain's CDR3 is CASSSDRSYEQYF. The CDR3 DNA sequence: TGCGCCAGCAGCTCGGACAGATCCTACGAGCAGTACTTC.

This sequence joins TRBV7-9 and TRBJ2-4; D might be TRBD2 (5 bases). CDR3 size: 17 residues. In germline, CDR1 is SEHNR, CDR2 FQNEAQ (reference sequence). V was cut by 5 bases and J by 0 bases, with 17 bases left in between. CDR3 DNA sequence: TGTGCCAGCAGCCCCCGGGAAGGACTTCTAGCCAAAAACATTCAGTACTTC. Translating gives CASSPREGLLAKNIQYF.